These 32 T cell receptor beta chains originate from one sample sequenced in a study of cytomegalovirus exposure and HLA in healthy donors. Vbeta (60) and Jbeta (13) primers were used in the PCR. The table came from immunoSEQ multiplex PCR; TCRdb's copy has only in-frame clones and leaves some out. Recorded for this sample: approximately 120,000 clones. Input material: PBMCs. The receptors here all came from a woman aged 60-75 years in good health and CMV-seronegative.

The rearrangement links TRBV21-1 to TRBJ2-7; the D call TRBD2 from the table was never checked on the DNA. TRBV21-1 corresponds to a pseudogene. This CDR3 has 17 residues. CDR3 sequence reads: CASSKGTTNSYSYEQYF. The DNA for the CDR3 is TGTGCCAGCAGCAAAGGGACTACCAATTCCTACTCCTACGAGCAGTACTTC.

The chain combines TRBV9 with TRBJ1-6; 8 bases align to TRBD1. Germline lookup yields CDR1 SGDLS and CDR2 YYNGEE. This CDR3 contains 16 residues. The trim removed 4 bases at V and 7 bases at J, leaving 10 bases unmatched. This chain's CDR3 is CASSPFGQGGNSPLHF. CDR3 coding DNA: TGTGCCAGCAGCCCCTTCGGACAGGGCGGAAATTCACCCCTCCACTTT.

J is TRBJ2-1 and V is TRBV7-3; TRBD2 aligns across 15 bases. Per the germline V gene, CDR1 is SGHTA and CDR2 is FQGTGA. Losses at the gene ends were 5 bases for V and 6 bases for J; bases not matched to a gene: 8. The CDR3 covers 17 residues. CDR3 in DNA: TGTGCCAGCAGCGCAGGACTAGCGGGGGGGACTTTCAATGAGCAGTTCTTC. Its protein is CASSAGLAGGTFNEQFF. The complete variable domain, with remaining parts taken from reference TRBV7-3 and TRBJ2-1, reads GAGVSQTPSNKVTEKGKYVELRCDPISGHTALYWYRQSLGQGPEFLIYFQGTGAADDSGLPNDRFFAVRPEGSVSTLKIQRTERGDSAVYLCASSAGLAGGTFNEQFFGPGTRLTVL.

The DNA for the CDR3 is TGTGCCAGCAGCCCACAACTAGCGGGAGCCTCCGAGCAGTACTTC. This encodes CASSPQLAGASEQYF. The chain is built from TRBV7-8 and TRBJ2-7; 11 nucleotides agree with TRBD2. The CDR3 consists of 15 residues. CDR1 is SGHVS, CDR2 FQNEAQ, per germline. Trimming took 5 bases from V and 6 from J; bases not matched to a gene: 9.

CDR3 amino acids: CASSESLDEKLFF. In DNA form, the CDR3 reads TGTGCCAGCAGTGAATCACTGGATGAAAAACTGTTTTTT. The chain links TRBV6-1 to TRBJ1-4; D uncertain. Per germline, CDR1 MNHNS and CDR2 SASEGT. The CDR3 extends over 13 amino acids. The V end was cut by 2 bases, the J end by 6 bases, with 7 bases between.

V usage is TRBV6-6 and J usage is TRBJ2-5, with 9 bases lining up with TRBD1. The J call may be in error: the DNA end matches TRBJ2-7 better. The CDR3 has 15 residues. Looked up from germline, CDR1 is MNHNY and CDR2 is SVGAGI (reference sequence). The CDR3 DNA follows: TGTGCCAGCCAAGTTACGGGACAGGGTCGCTACGAGCAGTACTTC. The encoded protein is CASQVTGQGRYEQYF.

The chain is built from TRBV4-1 and TRBJ2-4, with D perhaps matching TRBD2 (7 bases). V lost 1 base and J lost 0, with 16 bases in between. The CDR3 loop spans 18 amino acids. CDR1 and CDR2 from the germline V gene are MGHRA and YSYEKL. The CDR3 DNA is TGCGCCAGCAGCCAAGGTGAGGGAGGGGGATTAGCCAAAAACATTCAGTACTTC. It codes for CASSQGEGGGLAKNIQYF.

The rearrangement uses TRBV6-6 and TRBJ1-1; 9 bases match TRBD1. Germline CDR1 and CDR2: MNHNY and SVGAGI (reference sequence). The J segment lost 3 bases and the V segment lost 5 bases, leaving 7 bases of the junction unmatched. The CDR3 covers 15 residues. CDR3 sequence: CASSTTGGGDTEAFF. DNA of the CDR3: TGTGCCAGCAGTACAACAGGGGGCGGGGACACTGAAGCTTTCTTT.

Here the CDR3 reads CASSYRGSSANEQFF. In DNA, the CDR3 is TGTGCCAGCAGTTATCGGGGGAGTAGTGCTAATGAGCAGTTCTTC. V and J are TRBV6-5 and TRBJ2-1; tentative D call: TRBD2 (6 bases). V shed 3 bases and J shed 7 bases, with 16 bases lying between them. Germline CDR1 MNHEY, CDR2 SVGAGI. This CDR3 is 15 amino acids long.

This chain connects TRBV5-1 to TRBJ2-5; possibly TRBD1 for D (5 bases). Trimming stripped 0 bases from V and 7 bases from J, with 10 bases between. The germline gives CDR1 SGHRS, CDR2 YFSETQ. The CDR3 loop spans 13 amino acids. CDR3 coding DNA: TGCGCCAGCAGCTTGGAGGGGTCCGGGACCCAGTACTTC. This gives the protein CASSLEGSGTQYF.

V gene TRBV6-5 combines with J gene TRBJ2-5; 11 bases are shared with TRBD2. V lost 0 bases to trimming and J lost 2 bases; unmatched junction nucleotides: 2. Germline V gives CDR1 MNHEY, CDR2 SVGAGI. The CDR3 has 16 amino acids. CDR3 residues: CASSYSGTSGQETQYF. CDR3 bases: TGTGCCAGCAGTTACTCTGGGACTAGCGGACAAGAGACCCAGTACTTC.

V is TRBV28 and J is TRBJ1-4, with D possibly TRBD1 on 5 matching bases. The CDR3 loop spans 13 amino acids. Trimming left V 3 bases short and J 15 bases short, with 17 bases between. Germline-derived CDR1 and CDR2 are MDHEN and SYDVKM. CDR3 sequence (DNA): TGTGCCAGCAGTTTGGTCCATGGCAGGGTCGTGTTTTTT. Its translation: CASSLVHGRVVFF.

CDR3 sequence reads: CASSFRRFTGYGPRYEQYF. CDR3 bases: TGTGCCAGTAGTTTCCGGCGATTTACAGGGTACGGGCCACGGTACGAGCAGTACTTC. The V call is TRBV19, the J call TRBJ2-7; D is possibly TRBD1 (6 bases). The CDR3 extends over 19 amino acids. From germline, CDR1 is LNHDA and CDR2 SQIVND (reference sequence). V lost 5 bases and J 4 bases, leaving 30 bases between the germline ends.

The J gene is TRBJ1-5, the V gene TRBV2; 7 positions match TRBD1. V dropped 6 bases and J dropped 0; count of bases not matched to a gene: 5. Looked up from germline, CDR1 is SNHLY and CDR2 is FYNNEI. This CDR3 comprises 15 residues. CDR3 bases: TGTGCCAGCAGACAGGGGACATATAGCAATCAGCCCCAGCATTTT. This sequence encodes CASRQGTYSNQPQHF.

The chain is built from TRBV5-6 and TRBJ2-5, with 7 nucleotides matching TRBD2. The CDR3 has 19 residues. Germline trimming cut 3 bases from V and 2 bases from J; bases unmatched to any gene: 19. In germline, CDR1 is SGHDT, CDR2 YYEEEE. In nucleotides, the CDR3 is TGTGCCAGCAGCTCGGGGGGTAAGGACTCTGGGTATCTTCAAGAGACCCAGTACTTC. Its protein is CASSSGGKDSGYLQETQYF.

The V and J genes are TRBV19 and TRBJ2-1; 12 bases are a match to TRBD2. Trimming removed 9 bases from V and 1 base from J; junction bases left unmatched: 4. Germline CDR1 and CDR2: LNHDA and SQIVND (reference sequence). The CDR3 totals 15 residues. The CDR3 nucleotides read TGTGCCAGCTTCGGACTAGCGGGATCCTACAATGAGCAGTTCTTC. Translation: CASFGLAGSYNEQFF.

The chain carries TRBV6-1 and TRBJ2-5, with TRBD1 identical over 7 bases. With V trimmed by 6 bases and J by 5 bases, 12 bases remained unmatched. Looked up from germline, CDR1 is MNHNS and CDR2 is SASEGT. The CDR3 length is 15 residues. CDR3 sequence: CASRNRDSIFETQYF. In DNA, the CDR3 is TGTGCCAGCAGGAACAGGGACAGCATATTTGAGACCCAGTACTTC.

This chain connects TRBV5-4 to TRBJ2-5, with 7 bases lining up with TRBD1. Per the germline V gene, CDR1 is SGHNT and CDR2 is YYREEE (reference sequence). The CDR3 has 14 amino acids. V was clipped by 4 bases and J by 5 bases; unmatched bases: 8. This chain's CDR3 is CASSQFDRDETQYF. CDR3 bases: TGTGCCAGCAGCCAATTTGACAGGGACGAGACCCAGTACTTC.

This chain uses TRBV25-1 with TRBJ2-2, with 12 bases matching TRBD1. This CDR3 contains 15 residues. The V segment lost 6 bases and the J segment 3 bases; nucleotides outside the gene matches: 2. In germline, CDR1 is MGHDK, CDR2 SYGVNS. CDR3 in amino acids: CASSRDRGHTGELFF. CDR3 DNA: TGTGCCAGCAGCCGGGACAGGGGGCACACCGGGGAGCTGTTTTTT. The variable domain in full, with the rest retrieved from reference TRBV25-1 and TRBJ2-2, is EADIYQTPRYLVIGTGKKITLECSQTMGHDKMYWYQQDPGMELHLIHYSYGVNSTEKGDLSSESTVSRIRTEHFPLTLESARPSHTSQYLCASSRDRGHTGELFFGEGSRLTVL.

The rearrangement uses TRBV15 and TRBJ1-5; 7 nucleotides match TRBD1. With 1 base clipped from V and 4 bases from J, the junction kept 4 bases outside the gene matches. Germline CDR1 LNHNV, CDR2 YYDKDF (reference sequence). The CDR3 is 15 amino acids. The CDR3 coding sequence is TGTGCCACCAGCAGAGGGACAGGATTTAATCAGCCCCAGCATTTT. This encodes CATSRGTGFNQPQHF. The whole variable domain, filled in from reference TRBV15 and TRBJ1-5, reads DAMVIQNPRYQVTQFGKPVTLSCSQTLNHNVMYWYQQKSSQAPKLLFHYYDKDFNNEADTPDNFQSRRPNTSFCFLDIRSPGLGDTAMYLCATSRGTGFNQPQHFGDGTRLSIL.

V gene TRBV5-8 combines with J gene TRBJ2-1; no definite D call. This CDR3 is built from 16 residues. Between the trimmed V and J ends, which lost 4 bases and 7 bases, there was a span of 21 bases. Per the germline V gene, CDR1 is SGHTS and CDR2 is YDEGEE. The CDR3 loop is CASSLRLGSALNEQFF. The CDR3, as DNA: TGTGCCAGCAGCCTGCGACTTGGGTCTGCTTTGAATGAGCAGTTCTTC.

V is TRBV13 and J is TRBJ2-7, with D tentatively TRBD1 (6 bases). The V and J ends lost 3 bases and 4 bases respectively, with 7 bases between them. The CDR3 is 12 amino acids. Germline V lookup: CDR1 PRHDT, CDR2 FYEKMQ (reference sequence). The CDR3, as DNA: TGTGCCAGCAGCTTTAGGGGGTACGAGCAGTACTTC. Amino acids: CASSFRGYEQYF.

V gene TRBV18 combines with J gene TRBJ1-2, with 8 bases fitting TRBD1. The CDR3 has 15 residues. V gave up 2 bases and J gave up 1 base; unmatched junction bases: 3. Germline V gene data show CDR1 as KGHSH and CDR2 as LQKENI. The CDR3 spells CASSPGQGDNYGYTF. The CDR3 coding sequence is TGTGCCAGCTCACCAGGACAGGGAGATAACTATGGCTACACCTTC.

The genes are TRBV5-1 and TRBJ2-1; D perhaps matches TRBD2 (6 bases). Germline V lookup: CDR1 SGHRS, CDR2 YFSETQ. Trimming shortened V by 0 bases and J by 4 bases, and 14 bases separated the two germline ends. The CDR3 is 16 amino acids. The CDR3 is CASSLEASEDYNEQFF. For the CDR3, the DNA is TGCGCCAGCAGCTTGGAGGCTAGCGAAGATTACAATGAGCAGTTCTTC.

The chain couples TRBV11-2 to TRBJ2-3; maybe TRBD2 (7 bases). Germline CDR1 is SGHAT and CDR2 is FQNNGV. The CDR3 has 15 amino acids. Trimming pared 1 base from V and 2 bases from J, leaving 10 bases between. CDR3 bases: TGTGCCAGCAGCTTAGGGGGGGGGCACACAGATACGCAGTATTTT. Translated: CASSLGGGHTDTQYF.

The rearrangement joins TRBV15 to TRBJ2-7; the D gene is possibly TRBD2 (5 bases). Germline V lookup: CDR1 LNHNV, CDR2 YYDKDF (reference sequence). V was clipped by 6 bases and J by 1 base, with 16 bases between them. This CDR3 is 15 amino acids long. This CDR3 reads CATRPGVDLSYEQYF. CDR3 sequence (DNA): TGTGCCACCAGGCCCGGGGTAGACCTATCCTACGAGCAGTACTTC. Full variable domain (remainder filled in from reference TRBV15 and TRBJ2-7): DAMVIQNPRYQVTQFGKPVTLSCSQTLNHNVMYWYQQKSSQAPKLLFHYYDKDFNNEADTPDNFQSRRPNTSFCFLDIRSPGLGDTAMYLCATRPGVDLSYEQYFGPGTRLTVT.

The chain carries TRBV19 and TRBJ1-1; D is ambiguous. Per the germline V gene, CDR1 is LNHDA and CDR2 is SQIVND (reference sequence). Trimming left V 7 bases short and J 2 bases short, with 14 bases between. The CDR3 runs 14 residues. The CDR3 is CASTQAQINTEAFF. As DNA, the CDR3 is TGTGCCAGTACTCAGGCGCAGATAAACACTGAAGCTTTCTTT.

CDR3 loop: CASSLMEGTGIEKLFF. In DNA form, the CDR3 reads TGTGCCAGCAGCTTAATGGAAGGGACAGGAATCGAAAAACTGTTTTTT. This rearrangement joins TRBV7-9 to TRBJ1-4, with 8 bases aligning to TRBD1. The CDR3 loop spans 16 amino acids. V shed 2 bases, J shed 8 bases, and the junction held 10 bases outside the gene matches. CDR1 and CDR2 from the germline V gene are SEHNR and FQNEAQ (reference sequence).

The chain carries TRBV6-1 and TRBJ2-5; D is perhaps TRBD2 (6 bases). Trimming took 2 bases from V and 5 from J, leaving 12 bases between them. Germline V lookup: CDR1 MNHNS, CDR2 SASEGT. CDR3 size: 14 residues. The CDR3 region has the DNA TGTGCCAGCAGTGAAATGGGTGGGGGGGAGACCCAGTACTTC. This codes for CASSEMGGGETQYF.

The rearrangement uses TRBV6-1 and TRBJ2-3; 9 nucleotides align to TRBD1. Germline lookup yields CDR1 MNHNS and CDR2 SASEGT. V shed 3 bases and J 3 bases; nucleotides not matched to a gene: 4. There are 15 residues in the CDR3. The DNA of the CDR3 is TGTGCCAGCAGTGACAGGGACAGGGAGACAGATACGCAGTATTTT. Residues: CASSDRDRETDTQYF.

Regarding this clone: This same CDR3 is encoded by further DNA sequences in the sample. The chain recombines TRBV12-5 with TRBJ1-1; 8 nucleotides match TRBD1. In germline, CDR1 is LGHNT, CDR2 FRNRAP. CDR3 length equals 15 residues. Trimming cost V 5 bases and J 8 bases; bases outside gene matches: 13. DNA for the CDR3: TGTGCTAGTGGTCTCGACAGGGGCCACGGCGCCGAAGCTTTCTTT. Protein product: CASGLDRGHGAEAFF.

The chain recombines TRBV11-3 with TRBJ2-2, with D possibly matching TRBD1 (5 bases). The CDR3 totals 15 residues. Trimming removed 3 bases at V and 5 bases at J, with 13 bases between. Germline V gene sequence: CDR1 SGHNT, CDR2 YENEEA. This CDR3 is CASSFAGKGTGELFF. Here the CDR3 DNA reads TGTGCCAGCAGCTTCGCAGGGAAAGGGACCGGGGAGCTGTTTTTT.